This record concerns one T cell receptor (beta chain) sequence. The germline CDR1 and CDR2 sequences are SQVTM and ANQGSEA. The CDR3 spans 15 residues. V was pared by 1 base and J by 2 bases, with 14 bases between. The sample comes from a study of cytomegalovirus exposure and HLA in healthy donors. The PCR ran on 60 Vbeta and 13 Jbeta primers. The data were produced by immunoSEQ multiplex PCR, yet TCRdb's version contains in-frame clones alone and is incomplete. The table records 95,000 to 150,000 clones, around 80% of them present only once. The receptor comes from a woman between 55 and 75 years old in good health and CMV-seropositive. Material: PBMCs. The chain combines TRBV29-1 with TRBJ1-2; no reliable D call. This CDR3 reads CSVEGSQIPNYGYTF. CDR3 DNA: TGCAGCGTTGAAGGAAGTCAGATACCCAACTATGGCTACACCTTC. Together with reference TRBV29-1 and TRBJ1-2, the CDR3 gives the full variable domain: SAVISQKPSRDICQRGTSLTIQCQVDSQVTMMFWYRQQPGQSLTLIATANQGSEATYESGFVIDKFPISRPNLTFSTLTVSNMSPEDSSIYLCSVEGSQIPNYGYTFGSGTRLTVV.